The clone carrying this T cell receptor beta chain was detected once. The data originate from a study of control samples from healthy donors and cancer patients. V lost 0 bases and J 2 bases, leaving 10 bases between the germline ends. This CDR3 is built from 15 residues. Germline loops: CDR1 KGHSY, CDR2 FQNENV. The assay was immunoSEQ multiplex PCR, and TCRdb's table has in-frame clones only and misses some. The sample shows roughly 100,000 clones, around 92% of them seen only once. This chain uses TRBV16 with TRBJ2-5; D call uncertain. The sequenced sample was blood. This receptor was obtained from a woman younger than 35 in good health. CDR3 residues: CASSQSPVLQETQYF. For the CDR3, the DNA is TGTGCCAGCAGCCAATCTCCGGTGCTACAAGAGACCCAGTACTTC.